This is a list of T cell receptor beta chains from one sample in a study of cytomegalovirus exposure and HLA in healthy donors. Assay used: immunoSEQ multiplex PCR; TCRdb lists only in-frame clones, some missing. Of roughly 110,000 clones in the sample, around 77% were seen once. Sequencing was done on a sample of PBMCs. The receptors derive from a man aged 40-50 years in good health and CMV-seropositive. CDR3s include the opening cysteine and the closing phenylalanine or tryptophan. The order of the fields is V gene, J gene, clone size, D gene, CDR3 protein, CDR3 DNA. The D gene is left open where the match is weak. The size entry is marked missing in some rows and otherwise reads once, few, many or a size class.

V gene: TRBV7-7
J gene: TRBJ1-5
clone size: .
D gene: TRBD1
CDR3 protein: CASSRCRGWENQPQHF
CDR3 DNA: TGTGCTAGCAGCCGATGCAGGGGGTGGGAGAATCAGCCCCAGCATTTT

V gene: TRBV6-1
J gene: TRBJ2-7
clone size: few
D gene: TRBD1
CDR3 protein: CASTYDRVTYEQYF
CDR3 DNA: TGTGCCAGCACCTACGACAGGGTTACCTACGAGCAGTACTTC

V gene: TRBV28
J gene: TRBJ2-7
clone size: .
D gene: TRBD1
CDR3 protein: CASSRGRTGGLYEQYF
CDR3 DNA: TGTGCCAGCAGTCGAGGTCGGACAGGGGGCCTCTACGAGCAGTACTTC

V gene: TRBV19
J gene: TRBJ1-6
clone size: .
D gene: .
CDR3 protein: CASSIGLSSYNSPLHF
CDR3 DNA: TGTGCCAGTAGTATAGGTTTGAGCTCCTATAATTCACCCCTCCACTTT

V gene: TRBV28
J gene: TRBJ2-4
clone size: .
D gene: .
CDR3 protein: CASPRFGKNIQYF
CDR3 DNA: TGTGCCAGCCCCCGATTCGGCAAAAACATTCAGTACTTC

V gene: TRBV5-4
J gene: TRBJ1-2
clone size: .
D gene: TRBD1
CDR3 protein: CASSLRAGGGYTF
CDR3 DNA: TGTGCCAGCAGCTTGAGGGCAGGGGGTGGCTACACCTTC

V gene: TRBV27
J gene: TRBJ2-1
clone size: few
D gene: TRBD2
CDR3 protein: CASSTNSGGAGNEQFF
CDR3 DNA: TGTGCCAGCAGTACCAATAGCGGGGGGGCCGGCAATGAGCAGTTCTTC

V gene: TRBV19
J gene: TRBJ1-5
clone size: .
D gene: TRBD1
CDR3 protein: CASSIGAGRQGSNQPQHF
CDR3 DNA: TGTGCCAGTAGTATAGGTGCGGGGCGACAGGGTAGCAATCAGCCCCAGCATTTT

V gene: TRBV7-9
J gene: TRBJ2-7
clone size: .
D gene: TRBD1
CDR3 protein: CASSLAGTGGNEQYF
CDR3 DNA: TGTGCCAGCAGCTTGGCCGGGACAGGGGGCAACGAGCAGTACTTC

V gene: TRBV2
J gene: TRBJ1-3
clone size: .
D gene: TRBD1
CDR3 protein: CASSYRQGTGNTIYF
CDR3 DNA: TGTGCCAGCAGTTACAGACAGGGTACAGGAAACACCATATATTTT

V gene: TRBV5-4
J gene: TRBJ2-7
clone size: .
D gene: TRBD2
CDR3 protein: CASSRAGGDAGEQYF
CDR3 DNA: TGTGCCAGCAGTCGGGCGGGGGGAGATGCGGGTGAGCAGTACTTC

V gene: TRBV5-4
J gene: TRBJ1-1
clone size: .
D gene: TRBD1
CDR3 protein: CASRKAQGVFTEAFF
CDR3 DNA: TGTGCCAGCAGAAAGGCCCAGGGGGTTTTTACTGAAGCTTTCTTT

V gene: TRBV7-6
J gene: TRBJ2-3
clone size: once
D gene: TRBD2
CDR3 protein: CASSLEAAGGTDTQYF
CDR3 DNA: TGTGCCAGCAGCTTAGAAGCGGCGGGGGGCACAGATACGCAGTATTTT

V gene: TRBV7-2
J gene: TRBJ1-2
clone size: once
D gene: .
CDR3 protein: CASSFFTHRAPAYGYTF
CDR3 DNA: TGTGCCAGCAGCTTTTTCACCCACAGGGCCCCCGCCTATGGCTACACCTTC

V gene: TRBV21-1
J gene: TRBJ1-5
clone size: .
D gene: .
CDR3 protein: CASSKGGGYSNQPQHF
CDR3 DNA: TGTGCCAGCAGCAAAGGGGGGGGGTATAGCAATCAGCCCCAGCATTTT

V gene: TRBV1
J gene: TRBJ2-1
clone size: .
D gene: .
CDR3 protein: CTSSQVPGLAVLNYNEQFF
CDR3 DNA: TGCACCAGCAGCCAAGTCCCTGGACTAGCAGTCTTAAACTACAATGAGCAGTTCTTC

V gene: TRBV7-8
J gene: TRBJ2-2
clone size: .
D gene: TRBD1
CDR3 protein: CASSHRQGAEELFF
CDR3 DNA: TGTGCCAGCAGCCACAGACAGGGGGCCGAGGAGCTGTTTTTT

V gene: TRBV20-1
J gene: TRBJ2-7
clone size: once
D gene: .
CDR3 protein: CSANYIGQYF
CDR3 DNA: TGCAGTGCTAACTACATCGGGCAGTACTTC

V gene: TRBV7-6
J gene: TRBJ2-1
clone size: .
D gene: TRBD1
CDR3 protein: CASSFLTGSSYNEQFF
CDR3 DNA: TGTGCCAGCAGCTTTTTGACAGGGAGCTCCTACAATGAGCAGTTCTTC

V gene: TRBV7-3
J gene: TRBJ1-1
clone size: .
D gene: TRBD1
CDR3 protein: CASSFEGQGRHQAFF
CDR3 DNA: TGTGCCAGCAGTTTCGAGGGACAGGGACGGCATCAGGCTTTCTTT

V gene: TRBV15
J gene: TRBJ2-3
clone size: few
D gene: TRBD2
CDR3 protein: CATSRERGGTDTQYF
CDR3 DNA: TGTGCCACCAGCAGAGAGCGGGGGGGCACAGATACGCAGTATTTT

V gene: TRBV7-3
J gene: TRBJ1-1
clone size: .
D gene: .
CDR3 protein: CASSKTPGLNTEAFF
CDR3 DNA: TGTGCCAGCAGCAAGACACCGGGATTGAACACTGAAGCTTTCTTT

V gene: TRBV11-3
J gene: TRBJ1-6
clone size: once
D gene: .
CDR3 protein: CASSLRGGNSPLHF
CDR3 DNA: TGTGCCAGCAGCTTAAGGGGTGGTAATTCACCCCTCCACTTT

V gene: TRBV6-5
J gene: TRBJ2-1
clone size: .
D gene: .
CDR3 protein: CASRRQGRRNEQFF
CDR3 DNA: TGTGCCAGCAGAAGGCAGGGTCGGCGGAATGAGCAGTTCTTC

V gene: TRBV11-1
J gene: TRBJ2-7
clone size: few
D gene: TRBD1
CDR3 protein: CASSYGDRTYEQYF
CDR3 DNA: TGTGCCAGCAGCTACGGGGACAGGACCTACGAGCAGTACTTC

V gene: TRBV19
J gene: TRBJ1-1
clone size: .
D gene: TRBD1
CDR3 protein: CASNRQGALMNTEAFF
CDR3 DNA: TGTGCCAGTAACAGACAGGGGGCCCTGATGAACACTGAAGCTTTCTTT

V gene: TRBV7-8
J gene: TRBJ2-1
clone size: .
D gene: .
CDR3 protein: CASSLPGGAGNEQFF
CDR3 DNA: TGTGCCAGCAGCTTACCGGGGGGCGCGGGGAATGAGCAGTTCTTC

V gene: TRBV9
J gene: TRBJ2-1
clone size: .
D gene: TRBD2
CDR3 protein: CASSVGGGGVFNEQFF
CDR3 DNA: TGTGCCAGCAGCGTAGGGGGCGGGGGGGTTTTTAATGAGCAGTTCTTC

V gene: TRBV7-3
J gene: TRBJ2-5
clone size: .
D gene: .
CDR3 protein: CASSLSGGAAETQYF
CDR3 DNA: TGTGCCAGCAGCTTATCTGGGGGGGCGGCGGAGACCCAGTACTTC

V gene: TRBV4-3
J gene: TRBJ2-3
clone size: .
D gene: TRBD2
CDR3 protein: CASSQPPLAGREDTQYF
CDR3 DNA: TGCGCCAGCAGCCAGCCCCCCTTAGCGGGGCGGGAAGATACGCAGTATTTT

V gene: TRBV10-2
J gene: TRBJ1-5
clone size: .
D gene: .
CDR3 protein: CASSESHRDQPQHF
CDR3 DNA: TGCGCCAGCAGTGAGTCGCACAGGGATCAGCCCCAGCATTTT

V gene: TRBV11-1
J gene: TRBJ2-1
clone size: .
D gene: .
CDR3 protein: CASRPGVSYNEQFF
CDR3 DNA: TGTGCCAGCAGGCCCGGGGTATCCTACAATGAGCAGTTCTTC

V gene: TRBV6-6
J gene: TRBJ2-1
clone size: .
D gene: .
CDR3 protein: CATNSPQGYGYNEQFF
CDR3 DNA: TGTGCCACCAACTCCCCTCAGGGGTACGGGTACAATGAGCAGTTCTTC

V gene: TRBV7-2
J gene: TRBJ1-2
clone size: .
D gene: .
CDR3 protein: CASSQYTETNGYTF
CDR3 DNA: TGTGCCAGCAGCCAATACACCGAAACGAATGGCTACACCTTC

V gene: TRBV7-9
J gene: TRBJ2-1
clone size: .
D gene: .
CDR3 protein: CASSLVPAQGQFF
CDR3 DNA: TGTGCCAGCAGCTTAGTGCCGGCCCAGGGGCAGTTCTTC

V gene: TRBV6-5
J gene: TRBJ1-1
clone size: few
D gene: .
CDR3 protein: CASTQGGEAFF
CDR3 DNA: TGTGCCAGCACGCAGGGAGGTGAAGCTTTCTTT

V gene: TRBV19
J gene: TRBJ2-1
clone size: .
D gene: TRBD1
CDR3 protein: CASSTWTGNNEQFF
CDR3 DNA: TGTGCCAGTAGTACCTGGACAGGAAACAATGAGCAGTTCTTC

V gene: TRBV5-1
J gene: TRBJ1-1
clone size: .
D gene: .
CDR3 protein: CASSWDFRTEAFF
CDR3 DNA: TGCGCCAGCAGTTGGGACTTCCGCACTGAAGCTTTCTTT

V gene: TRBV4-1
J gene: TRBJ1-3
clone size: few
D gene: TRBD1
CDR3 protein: CASSRPGQDSGNTIYF
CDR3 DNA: TGCGCCAGCAGCCGCCCAGGACAGGACTCTGGAAACACCATATATTTT

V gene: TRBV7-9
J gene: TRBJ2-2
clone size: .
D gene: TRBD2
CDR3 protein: CSSITLAGMNTGELFF
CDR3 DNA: TGTTCCAGCATAACCTTAGCGGGGATGAACACCGGGGAGCTGTTTTTT

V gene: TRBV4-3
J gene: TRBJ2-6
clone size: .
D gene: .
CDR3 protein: CASSQEFPRQFSGANVLTF
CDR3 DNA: TGCGCCAGCAGCCAAGAGTTCCCACGACAGTTCTCTGGGGCCAACGTCCTGACTTTC

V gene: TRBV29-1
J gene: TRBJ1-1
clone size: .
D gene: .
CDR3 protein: CSVVGGNTEAFF
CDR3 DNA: TGCAGCGTTGTAGGAGGGAACACTGAAGCTTTCTTT

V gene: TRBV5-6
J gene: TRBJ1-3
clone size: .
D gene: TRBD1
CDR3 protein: CASSHRGRRSGNTIYF
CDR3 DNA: TGTGCCAGCAGCCACAGGGGCCGTAGAAGCGGAAACACCATATATTTT

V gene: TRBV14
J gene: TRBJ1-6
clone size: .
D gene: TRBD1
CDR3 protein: CASSRVQGANSPLHF
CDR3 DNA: TGTGCCAGCAGCCGAGTTCAGGGGGCTAATTCACCCCTCCACTTT

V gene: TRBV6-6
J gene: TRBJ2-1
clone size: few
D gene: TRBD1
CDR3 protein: CASSPDRIYNEQFF
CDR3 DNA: TGTGCCAGCAGTCCGGACAGGATCTACAATGAGCAGTTCTTC

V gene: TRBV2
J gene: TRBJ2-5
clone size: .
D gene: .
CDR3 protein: CASSKTAGVTQYF
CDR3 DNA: TGTGCCAGCAGTAAAACGGCTGGAGTGACCCAGTACTTC

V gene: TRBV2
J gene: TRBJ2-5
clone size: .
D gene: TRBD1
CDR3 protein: CAAGRDRVETQYF
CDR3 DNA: TGTGCCGCCGGTAGGGACAGGGTAGAGACCCAGTACTTC

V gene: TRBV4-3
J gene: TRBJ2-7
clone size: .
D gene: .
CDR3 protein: CASSQRFQEYEQYF
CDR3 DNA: TGCGCCAGCAGCCAGAGATTCCAAGAATACGAGCAGTACTTC

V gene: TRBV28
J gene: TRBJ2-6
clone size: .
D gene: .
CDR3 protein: CASSFFNGANVLTF
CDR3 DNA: TGTGCCAGCAGTTTCTTTAATGGGGCCAACGTCCTGACTTTC

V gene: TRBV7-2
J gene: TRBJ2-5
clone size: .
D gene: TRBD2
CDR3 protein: CASSLGGSQETQYF
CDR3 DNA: TGTGCCAGCAGCTTAGGCGGGAGCCAAGAGACCCAGTACTTC

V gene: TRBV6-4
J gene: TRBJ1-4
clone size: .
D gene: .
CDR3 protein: CASSQRGGEKLFF
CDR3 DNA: TGTGCCAGCAGTCAAAGGGGGGGTGAAAAACTGTTTTTT

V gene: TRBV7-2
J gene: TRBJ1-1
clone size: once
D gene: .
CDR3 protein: CASSLRQPNTEAFF
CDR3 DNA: TGTGCCAGCAGCCTCCGACAGCCCAACACTGAAGCTTTCTTT

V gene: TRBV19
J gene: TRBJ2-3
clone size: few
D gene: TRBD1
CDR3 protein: CASSIEWAGGRDTQYF
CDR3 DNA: TGTGCCAGTAGTATAGAATGGGCAGGGGGCAGGGATACGCAGTATTTT

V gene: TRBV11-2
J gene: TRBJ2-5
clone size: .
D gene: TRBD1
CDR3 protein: CASSLDLSLGGAETQYF
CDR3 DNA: TGTGCCAGCAGCTTAGATCTTTCACTAGGGGGCGCAGAGACCCAGTACTTC

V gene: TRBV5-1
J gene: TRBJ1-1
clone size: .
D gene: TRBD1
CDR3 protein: CASRRGQGDVTEAFF
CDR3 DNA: TGCGCCAGCAGGAGGGGACAGGGGGACGTCACTGAAGCTTTCTTT